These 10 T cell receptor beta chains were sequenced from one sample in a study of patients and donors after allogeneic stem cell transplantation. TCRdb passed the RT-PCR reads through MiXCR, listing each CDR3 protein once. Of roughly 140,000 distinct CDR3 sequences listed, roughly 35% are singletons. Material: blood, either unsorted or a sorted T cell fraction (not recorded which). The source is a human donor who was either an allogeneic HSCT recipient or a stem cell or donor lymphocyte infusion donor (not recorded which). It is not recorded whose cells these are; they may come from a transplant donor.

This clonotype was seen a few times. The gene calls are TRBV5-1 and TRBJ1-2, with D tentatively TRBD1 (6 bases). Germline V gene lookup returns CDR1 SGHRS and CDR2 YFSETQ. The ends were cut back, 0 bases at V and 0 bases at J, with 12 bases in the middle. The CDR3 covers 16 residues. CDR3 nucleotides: TGCGCCAGCAGCTTGGTAGGGGGAGTCGCTAACTATGGCTACACCTTC. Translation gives CASSLVGGVANYGYTF.

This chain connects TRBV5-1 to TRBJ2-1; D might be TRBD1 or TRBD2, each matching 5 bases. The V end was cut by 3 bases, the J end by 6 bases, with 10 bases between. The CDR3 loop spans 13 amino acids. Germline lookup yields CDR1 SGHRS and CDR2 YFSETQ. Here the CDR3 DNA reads TGCGCCAGCAGCTGGGACGTTGTCAATGAGCAGTTCTTC. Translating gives CASSWDVVNEQFF.

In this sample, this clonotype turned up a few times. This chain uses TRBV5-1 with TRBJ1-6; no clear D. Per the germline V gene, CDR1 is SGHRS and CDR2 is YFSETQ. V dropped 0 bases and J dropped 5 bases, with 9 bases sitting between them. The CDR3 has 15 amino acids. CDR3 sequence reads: CASSLAGENNSPLHF. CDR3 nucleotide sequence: TGCGCCAGCAGCTTGGCCGGGGAAAATAATTCACCCCTCCACTTT.

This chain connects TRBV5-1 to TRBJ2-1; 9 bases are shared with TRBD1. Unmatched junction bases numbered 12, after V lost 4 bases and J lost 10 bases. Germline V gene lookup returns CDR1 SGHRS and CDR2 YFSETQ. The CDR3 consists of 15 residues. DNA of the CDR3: TGCGCCAGCAGCATAATCCGGGACAGGGAGGAGGAGCAGTTCTTC. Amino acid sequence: CASSIIRDREEEQFF.

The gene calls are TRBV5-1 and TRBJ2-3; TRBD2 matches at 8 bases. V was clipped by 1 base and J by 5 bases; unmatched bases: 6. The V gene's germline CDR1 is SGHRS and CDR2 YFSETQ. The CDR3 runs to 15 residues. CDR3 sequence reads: CASSLWSGGKDTQYF. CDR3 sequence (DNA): TGCGCCAGCAGCTTGTGGAGCGGGGGAAAAGATACGCAGTATTTT.

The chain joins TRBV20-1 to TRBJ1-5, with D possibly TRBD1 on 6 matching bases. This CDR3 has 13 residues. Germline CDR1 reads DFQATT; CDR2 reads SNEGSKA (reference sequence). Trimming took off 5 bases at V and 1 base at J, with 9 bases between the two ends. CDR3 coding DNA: TGCAGTGCTCCAACAGGGAGCAATCAGCCCCAGCATTTT. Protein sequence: CSAPTGSNQPQHF.

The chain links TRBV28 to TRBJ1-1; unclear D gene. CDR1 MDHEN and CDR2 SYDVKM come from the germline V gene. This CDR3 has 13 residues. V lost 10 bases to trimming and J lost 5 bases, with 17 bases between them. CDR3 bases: TGTGCCACCTTGACAAGCCAGTGGACTGAAGCTTTCTTT. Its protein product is CATLTSQWTEAFF.

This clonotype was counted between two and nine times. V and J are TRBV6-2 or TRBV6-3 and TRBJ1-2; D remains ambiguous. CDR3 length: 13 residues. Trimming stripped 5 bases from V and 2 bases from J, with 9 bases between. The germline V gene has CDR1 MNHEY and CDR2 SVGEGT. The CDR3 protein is CASSENSNYGYTF. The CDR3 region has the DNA TGTGCCAGCAGTGAAAACTCCAACTATGGCTACACCTTC.

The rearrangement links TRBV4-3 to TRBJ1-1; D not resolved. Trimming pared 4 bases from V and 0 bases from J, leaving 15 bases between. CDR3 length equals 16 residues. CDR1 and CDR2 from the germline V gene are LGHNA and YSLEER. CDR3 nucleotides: TGCGCCAGCAGCCGAGGTTCGCGTACCATGAACACTGAAGCTTTCTTT. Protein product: CASSRGSRTMNTEAFF.

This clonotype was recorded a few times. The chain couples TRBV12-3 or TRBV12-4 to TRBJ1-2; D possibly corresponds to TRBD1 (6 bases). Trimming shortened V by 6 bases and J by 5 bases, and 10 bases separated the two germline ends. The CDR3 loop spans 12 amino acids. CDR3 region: CASSATGYGYTF. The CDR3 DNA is TGTGCCAGCAGCGCGACAGGTTATGGCTACACCTTC.